Each of the 5 T cell receptor beta chains below was sequenced from the same sample in a study of cytomegalovirus exposure and HLA in healthy donors. The PCR made use of 60 Vbeta and 13 Jbeta primers. Measured with immunoSEQ multiplex PCR; TCRdb has only the in-frame clones, and not every one. The sample lists some 190,000 clones, more than 80% occurring once. The sample consisted of PBMCs. These TCRs come from a male donor in good health and CMV-seronegative.

This rearrangement joins TRBV28 to TRBJ2-5, with 10 bases identical to TRBD1. CDR1 and CDR2 from the germline V gene are MDHEN and SYDVKM. After removal of 4 bases from V and 5 bases from J, the junction contained 7 bases not matched to a gene. This CDR3 has 15 residues. The chain's CDR3 is CASSSQDRGLETQYF. CDR3 nucleotide sequence: TGTGCCAGCAGTTCCCAAGACAGGGGGCTGGAGACCCAGTACTTC.

Points on this clone: An end of the junction differs from the germline gene, which may be a read error. This sequence joins TRBV7-8 and TRBJ1-3, with a tentative D call TRBD1 (5 bases). There are 20 residues in the CDR3. Germline V gene sequence: CDR1 SGHVS, CDR2 FQNEAQ. The CDR3 coding sequence is TGTGCCAGCAGCTCCCGACAGCAAACCCGTCACCAAGGCTCTGGAAACACCGTATATTTT. This codes for CASSSRQQTRHQGSGNTVYF.

The chain recombines TRBV27 with TRBJ2-7, with a tentative D call TRBD2 (6 bases). Trimming cost V 6 bases and J 1 base, with 13 bases left between them. Germline V gene sequence: CDR1 MNHEY, CDR2 SMNVEV (reference sequence). The CDR3 has 14 residues. The CDR3 loop is CASSPTGASYEQYF. CDR3 bases: TGTGCCAGCAGCCCAACGGGAGCATCCTACGAGCAGTACTTC.

The CDR3 sequence is CASSLIPDSNGENIQYF. The CDR3 nucleotides are TGTGCCAGCAGCCTTATCCCGGACTCAAACGGGGAAAACATTCAGTACTTC. V is TRBV7-9 and J is TRBJ2-4, with D tentatively TRBD2 (5 bases). The CDR3 has 17 amino acids. Germline V gives CDR1 SEHNR, CDR2 FQNEAQ (reference sequence). V gave up 5 bases and J gave up 5 bases, with 22 bases separating them.

The gene calls are TRBV11-2 and TRBJ1-1; no reliable D call. The CDR3 is 14 amino acids. Per germline, CDR1 SGHAT and CDR2 FQNNGV. V was cut by 1 base and J by 1 base, with 7 bases left in between. The CDR3 loop reads CASSLGGGNTEAFF. As DNA, the CDR3 is TGTGCCAGCAGCTTAGGGGGAGGGAACACTGAAGCTTTCTTT. The variable domain in full, with the rest retrieved from reference TRBV11-2 and TRBJ1-1, is EAGVAQSPRYKIIEKRQSVAFWCNPISGHATLYWYQQILGQGPKLLIQFQNNGVVDDSQLPKDRFSAERLKGVDSTLKIQPAKLEDSAVYLCASSLGGGNTEAFFGQGTRLTVV.